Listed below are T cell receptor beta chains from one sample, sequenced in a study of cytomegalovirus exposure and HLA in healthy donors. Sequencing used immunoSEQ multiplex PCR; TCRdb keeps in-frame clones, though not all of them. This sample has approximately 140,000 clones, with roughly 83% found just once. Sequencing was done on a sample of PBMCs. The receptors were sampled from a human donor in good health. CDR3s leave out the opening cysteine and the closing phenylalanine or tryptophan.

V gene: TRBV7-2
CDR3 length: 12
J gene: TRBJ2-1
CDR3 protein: ASSLLAGDGEQF

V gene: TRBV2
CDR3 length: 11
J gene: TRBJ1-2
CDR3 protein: ASKETATIGYP

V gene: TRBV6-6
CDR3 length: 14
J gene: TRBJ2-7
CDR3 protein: ASSYDAGQGLGEQY

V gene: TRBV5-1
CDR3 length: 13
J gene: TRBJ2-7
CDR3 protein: ANSLGTGPRYEQY

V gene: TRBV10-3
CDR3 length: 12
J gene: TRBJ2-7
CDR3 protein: AIRFGQSGDEQY

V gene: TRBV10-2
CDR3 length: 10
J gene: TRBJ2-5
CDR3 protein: ASRILTGAQY

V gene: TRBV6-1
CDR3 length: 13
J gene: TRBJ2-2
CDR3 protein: ASIMTGAGTGELF

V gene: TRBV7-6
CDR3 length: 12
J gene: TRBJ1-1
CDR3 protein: ASSSLTGSTEAF

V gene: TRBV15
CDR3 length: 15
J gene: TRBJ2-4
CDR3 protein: ATSRSYEKLAKNIQY

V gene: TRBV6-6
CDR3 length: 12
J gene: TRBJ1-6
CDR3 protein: ASSYTGPRSPLH

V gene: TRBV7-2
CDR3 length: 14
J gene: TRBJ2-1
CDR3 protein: ASSLVTGKAYNEQF

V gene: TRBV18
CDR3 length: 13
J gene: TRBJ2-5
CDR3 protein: ASSTRASAEETQY

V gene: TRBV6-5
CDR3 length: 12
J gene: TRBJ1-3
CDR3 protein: ASSIQISGNTIY

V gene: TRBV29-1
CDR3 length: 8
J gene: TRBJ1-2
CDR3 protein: SARIDGYP

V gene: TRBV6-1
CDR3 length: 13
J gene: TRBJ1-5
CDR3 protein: ASRPGQGRNQPQH

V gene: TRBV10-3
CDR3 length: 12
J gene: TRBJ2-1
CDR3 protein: AISEGLGNNEQF

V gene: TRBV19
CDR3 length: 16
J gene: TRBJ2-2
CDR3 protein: ASSILFSSGARTGELF

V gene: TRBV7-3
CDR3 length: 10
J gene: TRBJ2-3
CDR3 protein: ASSQPGGTQY

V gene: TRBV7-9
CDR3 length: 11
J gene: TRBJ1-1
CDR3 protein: ASSRSGDSEAF

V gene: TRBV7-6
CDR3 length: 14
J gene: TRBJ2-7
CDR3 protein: ASSLRTGVFPYEQY

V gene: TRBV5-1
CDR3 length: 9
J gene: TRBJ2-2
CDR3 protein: ASKESGELF

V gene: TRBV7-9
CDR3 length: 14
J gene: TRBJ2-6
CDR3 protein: ASSTTGLRGANVLT

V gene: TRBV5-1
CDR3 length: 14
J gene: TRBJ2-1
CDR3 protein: ASSFGLAGSYNEQF

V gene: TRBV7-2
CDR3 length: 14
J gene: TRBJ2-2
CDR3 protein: ASSLRRTARTGELF

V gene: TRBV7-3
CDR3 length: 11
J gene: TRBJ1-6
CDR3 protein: ASSPGPGTPLH

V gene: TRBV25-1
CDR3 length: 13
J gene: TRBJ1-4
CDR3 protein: ASSAPDRYNEKLF

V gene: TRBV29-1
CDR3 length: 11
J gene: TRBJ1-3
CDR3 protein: SVARNSGNTIY

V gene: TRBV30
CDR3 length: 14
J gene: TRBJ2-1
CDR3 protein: AWSVQGGTGVNEQF